This T cell receptor beta chain was sequenced during a study of T cell clonotyping in hematopoietic cell transplantation. Samples: about 28 days before transplant, then days 30, 100 and 180 after. The table came from immunoSEQ multiplex PCR; TCRdb's copy has only in-frame clones and leaves some out. The data hold 4,600 or so clones, with 60% to 80% observed a single time. The CDR3 spans 15 residues. The V gene's germline CDR1 is MNHEY and CDR2 SVGAGI. The V and J ends lost 2 bases and 8 bases, in that order; junction bases with no gene match: 6. Study-level findings and limits: After transplant, recipient diversity fell while pathologically expanded clonotypes grew through day 180. Few recipient clonotypes overlapped donors; over 95% were de novo at given depth. Graft donor and pretransplant recipient Inverse Simpson Index values predicted broader posttransplant TCR diversity.

Comments on this clone: Its specificity is unknown.

Here the sequenced sample was peripheral blood mononuclear cells, taken 100 days after allogeneic stem cell transplant. This TCR was sampled from a female patient aged 45 to 65 who had an allogeneic stem cell transplant from an unrelated donor, so the T cells may come from the graft donor. Some clones in this sample may be carry-over from other donors' samples. This chain links TRBV6-5 with TRBJ1-3; TRBD1 agrees at 10 bases. This chain's CDR3 is CASSYRDRGGYTIYF. The CDR3 DNA follows: TGTGCCAGCAGTTACCGGGACAGGGGCGGGTACACCATATATTTT.